These T cell receptor beta chains were read from a single sample in a study of blood T cells in healthy people across ages. TCRdb ran MiXCR on the 5' RACE reads and lists one entry per CDR3 protein. The table has about 830,000 distinct CDR3 sequences, 58% seen once. Input material: blood. The receptors derive from a man aged 30-40 years in good health. CDR3s include the opening cysteine and the closing phenylalanine or tryptophan. The order of the fields is D gene, V gene, J gene, clone size, CDR3 DNA, CDR3 protein. D genes are given only for firm matches. Expanded clones are given a class, and other clones once, few, many or no size at all.

d_gene: NA
v_gene: TRBV15
j_gene: TRBJ1-1
abundance: NA
CDR3nt: TGTGCCACCAGCAGAGGGGTCCTGAACACTGAAGCTTTCTTT
CDR3aa: CATSRGVLNTEAFF

d_gene: NA
v_gene: TRBV4-2
j_gene: TRBJ2-6
abundance: NA
CDR3nt: TGTGCCAGCAGCCAAGTCCAGCGAACAGGGGCCAACGTCCTGACTTTC
CDR3aa: CASSQVQRTGANVLTF

d_gene: TRBD1
v_gene: TRBV6-5
j_gene: TRBJ2-7
abundance: few
CDR3nt: TGTGCCAGGATCACTACTACAGGGGATTACGAGCAGTACTTC
CDR3aa: CARITTTGDYEQYF

d_gene: NA
v_gene: TRBV28
j_gene: TRBJ2-7
abundance: once
CDR3nt: TGTGCCAGCAGTGCGACCCAAAAGTACGAGCAGTACTTC
CDR3aa: CASSATQKYEQYF

d_gene: TRBD1
v_gene: TRBV5-6
j_gene: TRBJ2-5
abundance: NA
CDR3nt: TGTGCCAGCAGCTACTGGGACAGACAGTACAATGAGCAGTACTTC
CDR3aa: CASSYWDRQYNEQYF

d_gene: NA
v_gene: TRBV5-1
j_gene: TRBJ2-3
abundance: NA
CDR3nt: TGCGCCGGCAGCCTCGGGGCAGATACGCAGTATTTT
CDR3aa: CAGSLGADTQYF

d_gene: NA
v_gene: TRBV10-2
j_gene: TRBJ2-5
abundance: few
CDR3nt: TGCGCCAGCAGTGAGAATGGGCCGCGAGAGACCCAGTACTTC
CDR3aa: CASSENGPRETQYF

d_gene: TRBD1
v_gene: TRBV7-9
j_gene: TRBJ1-1
abundance: few
CDR3nt: TGTGCCAGCAGCCGACAGGGCTTGGAAGCTTTCTTT
CDR3aa: CASSRQGLEAFF

d_gene: TRBD2
v_gene: TRBV12-3/TRBV12-4
j_gene: TRBJ2-7
abundance: NA
CDR3nt: TGTGCCAGCAGCCTTCCCCCCCGAGGGACTAGTTACTCCTACGAGCAGTACTTC
CDR3aa: CASSLPPRGTSYSYEQYF

d_gene: TRBD1
v_gene: TRBV7-2
j_gene: TRBJ1-2
abundance: NA
CDR3nt: TGTGCCAGCAGCAGAGGACAGGGGGAACTCTATGGCTACACCTTC
CDR3aa: CASSRGQGELYGYTF

d_gene: TRBD1
v_gene: TRBV7-2
j_gene: TRBJ1-6
abundance: once
CDR3nt: TGTGCCAGCAGCCACGCAGCGGGGACAGGGGGTTCACCCCTCCACTTT
CDR3aa: CASSHAAGTGGSPLHF

d_gene: NA
v_gene: TRBV20-1
j_gene: TRBJ2-1
abundance: NA
CDR3nt: TGCAGTGCAGAGGACAACTTGATCAGTGAGCAGTTCTTC
CDR3aa: CSAEDNLISEQFF

d_gene: NA
v_gene: TRBV6-1
j_gene: TRBJ2-1
abundance: few
CDR3nt: TGTGCCAGTAGGGGACCAAGGGGGGAGCAGTTCTTC
CDR3aa: CASRGPRGEQFF

d_gene: NA
v_gene: TRBV20-1
j_gene: TRBJ1-1
abundance: NA
CDR3nt: TGCAGTACCAATGGGGCAGTGGAGTTTGAAGCTTTCTTT
CDR3aa: CSTNGAVEFEAFF

d_gene: TRBD2
v_gene: TRBV29-1
j_gene: TRBJ2-5
abundance: NA
CDR3nt: TGCAGCGTCCTAGCGGGGGATGGGGAGACCCAGTACTTC
CDR3aa: CSVLAGDGETQYF

d_gene: NA
v_gene: TRBV29-1
j_gene: TRBJ1-1
abundance: NA
CDR3nt: TGCAGCGTTCTCCTTAGTAACACTGAAGCTTTCTTT
CDR3aa: CSVLLSNTEAFF

d_gene: TRBD2
v_gene: TRBV12-3/TRBV12-4
j_gene: TRBJ2-7
abundance: NA
CDR3nt: TGTGCCAGCAGTTTAAATTCCGGGGGGACCTACGAGCAGTACTTC
CDR3aa: CASSLNSGGTYEQYF

d_gene: NA
v_gene: TRBV6-6
j_gene: TRBJ1-1
abundance: NA
CDR3nt: TGTGCCAGCAGTCGCGAGACAGGACCTACTGAAGCTTTCTTT
CDR3aa: CASSRETGPTEAFF

d_gene: TRBD1
v_gene: TRBV20-1
j_gene: TRBJ1-2
abundance: NA
CDR3nt: TGCAGTGCTTTTTGGGACAGAGCGTATGGCTACACCTTC
CDR3aa: CSAFWDRAYGYTF

d_gene: TRBD2
v_gene: TRBV7-9
j_gene: TRBJ2-2
abundance: NA
CDR3nt: TGTGCCAGCAGCCAGAGGATAGCGGGGAACACCGGGGAGCTGTTTTTT
CDR3aa: CASSQRIAGNTGELFF

d_gene: TRBD1
v_gene: TRBV28
j_gene: TRBJ2-4
abundance: NA
CDR3nt: TGTGCCAGCAGTTCCAGGAACAGGGGAGACATTCAGTACTTC
CDR3aa: CASSSRNRGDIQYF

d_gene: NA
v_gene: TRBV6-1
j_gene: TRBJ2-7
abundance: NA
CDR3nt: TGTGCCAGCAGTGAAGCGGGAGGTATCCCCGCGGACGAGCAGTACTTC
CDR3aa: CASSEAGGIPADEQYF

d_gene: NA
v_gene: TRBV6-6
j_gene: TRBJ1-1
abundance: NA
CDR3nt: TGTGCCAGCAGTTACTCACAGCCCTCTAACACTGAAGCTTTCTTT
CDR3aa: CASSYSQPSNTEAFF

d_gene: TRBD2
v_gene: TRBV7-2
j_gene: TRBJ2-3
abundance: NA
CDR3nt: TGTGCCAGCAGCTTAGAAGCGGGGGCGCTCACAGATACGCAGTATTTT
CDR3aa: CASSLEAGALTDTQYF

d_gene: NA
v_gene: TRBV4-1
j_gene: TRBJ1-2
abundance: few
CDR3nt: TGCGCCAGCAGCCAAGAAGAACACAGGAACGGCTACACCTTC
CDR3aa: CASSQEEHRNGYTF

d_gene: NA
v_gene: TRBV7-9
j_gene: TRBJ2-2
abundance: NA
CDR3nt: TGTGCCAGCAGTACGTGGACCGGGGAGCTGTTTTTT
CDR3aa: CASSTWTGELFF

d_gene: TRBD1
v_gene: TRBV29-1
j_gene: TRBJ2-7
abundance: NA
CDR3nt: TGCAGCGTTGTAGCCAGGGGGCGCGTGGACTACGAGCAGTACTTC
CDR3aa: CSVVARGRVDYEQYF

d_gene: NA
v_gene: TRBV29-1
j_gene: TRBJ2-5
abundance: NA
CDR3nt: TGCAGCGTTGAAGACCCTTCAGGGATCGGGGAGACCCAGTACTTC
CDR3aa: CSVEDPSGIGETQYF

d_gene: NA
v_gene: TRBV20-1
j_gene: TRBJ1-1
abundance: NA
CDR3nt: TGCAGTGCTAGCCGGCAGGCAGGATTCCCTGAAGCTTTCTTT
CDR3aa: CSASRQAGFPEAFF